Presented here are 7 T cell receptor beta chains from one specimen sequenced in a study of identical twins. TCRdb analysed the 5' RACE reads with MiXCR anew, one entry per CDR3 protein. The sample contains about 150,000 distinct CDR3 sequences, around 3.6% of which appear only once. The sample was memory T cells sorted from blood. The receptors shown here come from a man aged 18 to 35 in good health.

This clonotype was observed at least ten times. CDR3 DNA sequence: TGTGCCAGCAGTGAATTCGGAGGGGGGTTCTTC. Translated: CASSEFGGGFF. The chain recombines TRBV2 with TRBJ2-1; D may match TRBD1 or TRBD2 (6 bases each). The V end was cut by 2 bases, the J end by 15 bases, with 11 bases between. Germline V CDR1 and CDR2: SNHLY, FYNNEI. This CDR3 has 11 amino acids.

This clonotype was seen repeatedly, ten times or more. The J gene is TRBJ2-2, the V gene TRBV12-3 or TRBV12-4; a possible D gene is TRBD1 (5 bases). The CDR3 has 15 residues. Trimming pared 3 bases from V and 4 bases from J, leaving 12 bases between. The CDR3 sequence is CASSFPGKGTGELFF. The DNA for the CDR3 is TGTGCCAGCAGTTTCCCAGGGAAGGGCACCGGGGAGCTGTTTTTT.

The chain combines TRBV7-9 with TRBJ2-1; weak D call: TRBD2 (6 bases). The CDR3 is 14 amino acids. Germline V gene data show CDR1 as SEHNR and CDR2 as FQNEAQ (reference sequence). V dropped 5 bases and J dropped 7 bases, with 15 bases sitting between them. The CDR3 nucleotides read TGTGCCAGCAGCGTAGGAGGGGTTAGGAATGAGCAGTTCTTC. It is translated as CASSVGGVRNEQFF.

Ten or more counts support this clonotype. The rearrangement uses TRBV12-3 or TRBV12-4 and TRBJ1-1; the match to TRBD1 covers 10 bases. V dropped 4 bases and J dropped 2; count of bases not matched to a gene: 16. This CDR3 contains 19 residues. Here the CDR3 reads CASSSAPGQGTFFNTEAFF. DNA of the CDR3: TGTGCCAGCAGTTCAGCACCGGGACAGGGGACCTTTTTCAACACTGAAGCTTTCTTT.

In this sample, this clonotype turned up a few times. The chain employs TRBV11-3 and TRBJ1-1; 7 positions match TRBD1. The CDR3 runs to 15 residues. The V and J ends lost 5 bases and 4 bases, in that order; junction bases with no gene match: 10. The germline V gene has CDR1 SGHNT and CDR2 YENEEA. The CDR3 region has the DNA TGTGCCAGCAGCCCCGGACAGGCCGGTTTCACTGAAGCTTTCTTT. The encoded protein is CASSPGQAGFTEAFF. The full variable domain, rest sourced from reference TRBV11-3 and TRBJ1-1, is EAGVVQSPRYKIIEKKQPVAFWCNPISGHNTLYWYLQNLGQGPELLIRYENEEAVDDSQLPKDRFSAERLKGVDSTLKIQPAELGDSAVYLCASSPGQAGFTEAFFGQGTRLTVV.

This clonotype was recorded many times. V is TRBV15 and J is TRBJ1-5, with D possibly matching TRBD1 (5 bases). This CDR3 comprises 14 residues. Deletions cut 6 bases from V and 0 bases from J, with 9 bases between. Germline values: CDR1 LNHNV, CDR2 YYDKDF (reference sequence). CDR3 nucleotides: TGTGCCACCAGAAAGGGGTATAGCAATCAGCCCCAGCATTTT. Protein: CATRKGYSNQPQHF. Full variable domain (rest looked up from reference TRBV15 and TRBJ1-5): DAMVIQNPRYQVTQFGKPVTLSCSQTLNHNVMYWYQQKSSQAPKLLFHYYDKDFNNEADTPDNFQSRRPNTSFCFLDIRSPGLGDTAMYLCATRKGYSNQPQHFGDGTRLSIL.

This clonotype came up many times. The chain combines TRBV13 with TRBJ2-1, with TRBD2 matching over 9 bases. Germline V lookup: CDR1 PRHDT, CDR2 FYEKMQ (reference sequence). Trimming took 5 bases from V and 7 from J; bases not matched to a gene: 12. CDR3 length equals 16 residues. The DNA for the CDR3 is TGTGCCAGCAGCGATAGGTATAGCGGGAGTGGGAATGAGCAGTTCTTC. Translating gives CASSDRYSGSGNEQFF.